This paragraph covers one T cell receptor beta chain sequence. In its sample, this clone was seen once. It lacks a known antigen. No much larger clone exists at a distance of one base, and base qualities are not known. The cohort comprised approximately 700 healthy bone marrow donors. At the time of sampling, every cohort member was nominally healthy, though immune exposures that went unrecorded were likely present. The donor was CMV seropositive and was included in the group of 250 to 300 seropositive cohort members. A peripheral blood sample was collected from each donor, and TCR beta sequencing was performed on peripheral blood mononuclear cells. Genomic DNA extraction from the blood cell samples was performed with the Qiagen DNeasy Blood Extraction Kit. This sample stems from a study of cytomegalovirus exposure and HLA in healthy donors (TCRdb year 2017). Notes on the research overall: An earlier analysis of approximately 640 of the donors reported more than 250 Gb of sequence data and 100 million to 140 million unique TCR beta sequences from 150 million to 200 million T cells. Approximately 310 gigabases of sequencing data and 80 million or so unique TCR sequences were included in an early release covering several hundred HLA-typed donors. Of the roughly 400 genotyped donors, over 70% fell in the genetic ancestry cluster associated with self-reported Caucasian donors. The study was designed to test whether signatures of past pathogen exposure could be identified by cataloging public T cell receptors. Using immunosequencing, the study profiled T cell repertoires from 550 to 750 subjects and related those repertoires to cytomegalovirus serostatus. Besides the first cohort of around 700 subjects, a separate validation cohort made up of roughly 120 different subjects was used. High-throughput TCR immunosequencing, statistical association of individual TCRs with disease status, and machine learning were combined to predict cytomegalovirus infection status. In a later analysis, previously published TCR beta repertoires from 500 to 750 donors were re-analyzed and high-resolution HLA genotyping was added so that TCR occurrence patterns could be studied. The later analysis used no new phenotypic data to find candidate immune exposures, relying instead on TCR beta sequences and their occurrence across donors. An earlier analysis of 587 of the donors used high-throughput TCR beta sequencing to judge whether each TCR beta V gene segment behaved as functional or pseudogenic. Donor age, sex, ethnicity and CMV serostatus were compiled together with the repertoire data. Genome-wide SNP genotypes for about three fifths of the roughly 700 donors were used in a later genetic analysis, which treated that subset as a discovery cohort. Every discovery cohort repertoire had been produced on one sequencing platform. Both class I and class II loci were covered by HLA typing, at four-digit resolution. The number of typed donors differed by locus: roughly 629-640 for A, B, C, DRB1 and DQB1; approximately 520 for DQA1; over 600 for DPA1; and around 490 for DPB1. A handful of DR-DQ haplotypes were handled as single units for association and clustering because linkage in the cohort was strong. Among about 370 genotyped donors of the cohort, an average of approximately 240,000 unique TCR beta nucleotide sequences was sequenced per donor, of which 15% to 20% were non-productive. Results the study describes overall, beyond this receptor: Assigning TCR associations to individual alleles was difficult when HLA alleles, especially DR and DQ, strongly co-occurred. In both the original and validation cohorts, the classifier was reported to diagnose cytomegalovirus status with high specificity and sensitivity. V-gene and J-gene trimming of TCR beta chains was associated with a missense DCLRE1C variant in a later genetic analysis, and the association was replicated in an independent cohort. Most CMV-associated TCR beta chains appeared to be HLA-restricted in a later analysis, and the HLA associations seemed to be driven largely by CMV exposure. The sequencing pipeline was judged likely to have produced a cluster of highly shared sequence variants as a technical artifact. Fewer than 20 rarely observed V segments, including chromosome 9 orphons, were excluded from the earlier analysis of some 590 of the donors because counts were too low. It was suggested by the authors that the approach could potentially be generalized to other disease states and immunological phenotypes. Correlated functional status among segregating V segments might be attributable to linkage disequilibrium, but an unknown experimental factor could not be ruled out. In a later analysis, some 17,000 TCR beta sequences were associated with specific HLA alleles at a false discovery rate of 0.05. In an earlier analysis of around 600 of the donors, most TCR beta V segments appeared in productive rearrangements about 87% or about 30% of the time, broadly matching IMGT annotations. Some IMGT-functional V segments, including TRBV6-2 and TRBV6-3, could not be told apart with the 87-base-pair reads, so those segments were excluded. In a later analysis, several top co-occurrence clusters were reported to appear linked to parvovirus B19, influenza, CMV and Epstein-Barr virus. Because some donors lacked HLA typing at each locus, the association tests relied only on the typed subset. A later analysis found that HLA-associated TCR beta chains were more clonally expanded and had lower generation probabilities than equally common non-associated chains. The cohort was sequenced for TCR beta chains only, and without alpha or paired-chain data the features that could be detected were limited. The presence/absence analyses assumed that sequencing depth was roughly uniform across donors, and that assumption may not be true. A further reported finding was that TCR beta sequences accurately predicted the HLA-A and HLA-B alleles for most subjects in the first cohort. According to a later analysis, TCR association rates differed among HLA loci, with DRB1 alleles showing the most associated TCRs and HLA-C alleles showing the fewest. Compared with the roughly 700-donor mean, donors in an Asian-associated ancestry cluster had fewer N-insertions in productive TCRs, according to a later genetic analysis. CMV serostatus was the only immune exposure information available for the cohort. Most TCR sequences were observed very rarely across donors, whereas some public TCRs were present in many individuals. In vitro tests confirmed that a few of the cytomegalovirus-associated TCR beta chains recognize cytomegalovirus antigens. The study gave a list of some 150 TCR beta chains associated with cytomegalovirus.

Library generation was performed with the immunoSEQ multiplex PCR assay. For the multiplex PCR, a mixture combining 60 forward primers for TCR Vbeta segments and 13 reverse primers for TCR Jbeta segments was used. The CDR3 region of rearranged TCR beta genes was amplified from genomic DNA by a multiplex PCR assay. Amplified TCR beta libraries were sequenced as 87-base-pair reads on the Illumina HiSeq System. As for the original processing: A later analysis tallied around 87 million unique TCR beta chains across the 666 repertoires, and around 12 million of those chains were shared by two or more donors. Raw reads were error-corrected and collapsed into unique sequences with a nearest-neighbor algorithm that merged closely related sequences to remove PCR and sequencing errors. CDR3 sequences were aligned to IMGT reference sequences to assign V, D and J gene segments. For a sequence to be retained, at least a six-nucleotide match to both a V gene segment and a J gene segment was required. A rearrangement was called productive if the CDR3 had no stop codons and remained in frame with V and J, and every other rearrangement was called non-productive. Following IMGT convention, CDR3 was defined as the stretch from the second conserved V-encoded cysteine to the conserved J-encoded phenylalanine. The earlier analysis of some 600 of the donors excluded sequences that lacked an unambiguous match to a single V gene segment. An earlier analysis of a few hundred of the donors classified V segments as functional when productive rearrangements were above 56.7% and as segregating when the standard deviation between donors was above 5%. A statistical classification framework was developed to diagnose cytomegalovirus status using the catalog of TCR beta chain sequences. In a later analysis, TCR nucleotide sequences were compared against IMGT/GENE-DB human TR gene sequences so that V and J genes could be assigned. In a later analysis, CDR3 sequences and most-parsimonious VDJ recombination scenarios were assigned using the TCRdist pipeline. In a later analysis, each TCR beta chain was defined by its CDR3 amino acid sequence together with its V-gene family, and reads without a unique V-gene family were excluded. A later analysis removed 500 to 600 highly shared, low-generation-probability nucleotide sequences to deal with suspected cross-contamination and a sequencing artifact. A later analysis calculated a clonal expansion index for each public chain from normalized within-repertoire ranks of inferred template counts. A later analysis computed generation probabilities with a VDJ recombination model fitted to out-of-frame rearrangements, and checked the results against IGoR. In a later analysis, TCR-TCR, TCR-HLA and TCR-CMV co-occurrence was scored with hypergeometric tests, and a repertoire-size bias correction was applied to TCR pairs. To estimate false discovery rates, a later analysis permuted the HLA or CMV assignments 20 times. A later analysis grouped co-occurring TCRs with DBSCAN, adding TCRdist sequence similarity when clustering within HLA-allele-positive subsets. For co-occurrence clustering, repertoires with fewer than 30,000 or more than 120,000 public chains were excluded, along with roughly 5 repertoires with anomalous nucleotide sharing. TCRdb carries this immuneACCESS record with in-frame sequences only. Its versions omit some clonotypes, under half of them owing to an unresolved V gene in the studies checked, with the rest unexplained. V, J and clone size are those of that table, while D and trimming were read from the DNA. In all, the sample holds 200,000 or so clones, and more than 65% of those were seen once. The top ten hold around 6.1% of the sample.

CDR3 length: 12 amino acids, cysteine to phenylalanine. Just CDR3 DNA is preserved here, 36 bases in frame from base 1. Trimming costs V 8 bases and J 8 bases, and their ends lie 15 bases apart. CDR1 and CDR2, per the germline V gene, are MNHEY and SVGAGI. This TCR came from a woman aged 25-40 years in good health and CMV-seropositive. Sequenced input: PBMCs. The chain joins TRBV6-5 to TRBJ1-2, and TRBD1 may be the D gene, going by 5 matching bases. The DNA is TGTGCCAGCTCGGGGGAGGGTGGAGGCTACACCTTC. This is translated as CASSGEGGGYTF.